Sequencing of this T cell receptor (beta chain) was carried out in a study of CD8 T cells in ankylosing spondylitis. Broader study findings: Among TCR beta sequences, a motif of under 10 highly homologous variants appeared characteristic of ankylosing spondylitis blood.

There are a few counts of this clonotype. Its antigen is undetermined. One entry per CDR3 protein, called by TCRdb with MiXCR from the 5' RACE reads. The data show under 450,000 distinct CDR3 sequences, 15% to 20% seen once. There are 11 residues in the CDR3. Germline V gene data show CDR1 as DFQATT and CDR2 as SNEGSKA (reference sequence). The V and J ends lost 3 bases and 3 bases respectively, with 5 bases between them. The gene calls are TRBV20-1 and TRBJ2-5; D ambiguous. The TCR comes from a male donor with ankylosing spondylitis. Sequenced material: blood, either unsorted or a sorted T cell fraction (not recorded which). The CDR3 loop is CSASVEETQYF. DNA for the CDR3: TGCAGTGCTAGTGTAGAAGAGACCCAGTACTTC.